The sample holds a few counts of the clone carrying this T cell receptor beta chain. Its antigen is still unknown. TCRdb re-derived calls from the reads in MiXCR, one entry per CDR3 protein. Here the sample spans around 200,000 distinct CDR3 sequences, about 18% being singletons. This entry is derived from a study of T cell repertoires in cytomegalovirus infection. As for the study in general: Public signatures in TCR beta pointed to CMV infection and matching HLA type.

The study, taken as a whole, reports: Ex vivo responses were dominated by HLA-C-restricted CMV-specific TCR beta clonotypes. Using cumulative public TCR beta family frequency, the authors identified those who carried CMV together with the relevant HLA.

Trimming left V 3 bases short and J 1 base short, with 15 bases between. Looked up from germline, CDR1 is GTSNPN and CDR2 is SVGIG (reference sequence). This CDR3 is built from 15 residues. The sample consisted of CD8+ T cells from PBMCs. The rearrangement uses TRBV30 and TRBJ2-5, with D possibly called TRBD1 or TRBD2 (5 bases each). The receptor's source is a human donor in good health (CMV status not recorded). Some clones in this sample may be carry-over from other donors' samples. The CDR3 sequence is CAWSEGPGGQETQYF. CDR3 DNA: TGTGCCTGGAGCGAGGGACCCGGAGGCCAAGAGACCCAGTACTTC.